These 5 T cell receptor beta chains were all obtained from the same sample, sequenced in a study of tumor-infiltrating lymphocytes in primary liver carcinoma. Taking roughly 18-32 mg of unsorted bulk tissue, the authors co-extracted RNA and DNA. Constant-region priming of around 490 ng total RNA yielded TCR beta cDNA. TCR beta libraries came from three nested multiplex PCR rounds using slightly modified ARM-PCR. Both of the initial two PCR rounds ran for around 10 cycles and employed TRBV1-TRBV30 forward primers alongside a C-beta reverse primer. TCRdb processed the multiplex PCR reads anew with MiXCR; each CDR3 protein has one entry. Altogether approximately 120,000 distinct CDR3 sequences are present, 64% being singletons, with the ten largest covering less than 10%. The source material was liver tumor tissue from sampling region 3. Subset in this sample: tumor region T3, left-lateral pole. Receptors originate from an older woman with primary liver carcinoma and hepatitis B virus infection.

With regard to this clonotype: One base away lies a much larger clone, so this may be a sequencing read error. This chain connects TRBV6-2 or TRBV6-3 to TRBJ2-1, with D tentatively TRBD2 (5 bases). V lost 8 bases to trimming and J lost 1 base, with 9 bases between them. Germline loops: CDR1 MNHEY, CDR2 SVGEGT. The CDR3 contains 13 residues. The CDR3 sequence is CASGTSSYNEQFF. Here the CDR3 DNA reads TGTGCCAGCGGAACTAGTTCCTACAATGAGCAGTTCTTC.

There are many counts of this clonotype. The chain employs TRBV14 and TRBJ2-1, with 13 bases matching TRBD2. Germline CDR1 reads SGHDN; CDR2 reads FVKESK. V trimming: 1 base; J trimming: 5 bases; junction bases outside the gene matches: 5. The CDR3 is made up of 17 amino acids. The CDR3 bases are TGTGCCAGCAGCCAAGTATTCGGACTAGCGGGAGACAATGAGCAGTTCTTC. Its translation is CASSQVFGLAGDNEQFF.

This clonotype showed up just once. At one of its ends the junction is not consistent with the germline gene, which may arise from a read error. The chain couples TRBV11-2 to TRBJ2-7, with D perhaps TRBD1 (6 bases). Germline V gene sequence: CDR1 SGHAT, CDR2 FQNNGV. The CDR3 loop spans 13 amino acids. This CDR3 reads CVSYSGQSYEQYF. The CDR3 nucleotides read TGTGTCAGCTATTCCGGACAGTCCTACGAGCAGTACTTC.

This clonotype was picked up many times. The CDR3 protein is CASSQEGRQYF. The CDR3, as DNA: TGTGCCAGCAGCCAAGAGGGGCGGCAGTACTTC. The V call is TRBV14, the J call TRBJ2-7, with D perhaps matching TRBD1 (5 bases). Looked up from germline, CDR1 is SGHDN and CDR2 is FVKESK. The V and J ends lost 0 bases and 9 bases respectively, with 6 bases between them. This CDR3 comprises 11 residues.

This chain uses TRBV29-1 with TRBJ1-1; tentative D call: TRBD1 (6 bases). The length of the CDR3 is 15 residues. The V and J ends lost 4 bases and 12 bases respectively, with 27 bases between them. Per germline, CDR1 SQVTM and CDR2 ANQGSEA. Written as DNA, the CDR3 is TGCAGCGTTGGGGGGGGCTTAGGTCGAGGCGTCGAACCTTTCTTT. It codes for CSVGGGLGRGVEPFF.